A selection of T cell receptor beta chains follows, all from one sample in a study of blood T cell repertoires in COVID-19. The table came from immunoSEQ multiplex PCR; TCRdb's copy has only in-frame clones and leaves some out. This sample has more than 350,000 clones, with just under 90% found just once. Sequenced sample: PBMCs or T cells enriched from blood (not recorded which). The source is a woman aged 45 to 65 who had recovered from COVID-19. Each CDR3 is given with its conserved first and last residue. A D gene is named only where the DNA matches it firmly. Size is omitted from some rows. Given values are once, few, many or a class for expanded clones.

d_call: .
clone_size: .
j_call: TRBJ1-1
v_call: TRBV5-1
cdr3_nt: TGCGCCAGCAGCTTGGCCACAGCCGGGAACACTGAAGCTTTCTTT
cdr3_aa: CASSLATAGNTEAFF

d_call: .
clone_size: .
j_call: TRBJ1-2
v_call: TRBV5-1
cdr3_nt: TGCGCCAGCGCGGCAGGCGCGGGAGACTATGGCTACACCTTC
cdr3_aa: CASAAGAGDYGYTF

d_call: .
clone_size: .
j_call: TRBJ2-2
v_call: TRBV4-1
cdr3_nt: TGCGCCAGCAGCCAAGTAGCCTCCACCGGGGAGCTGTTTTTT
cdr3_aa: CASSQVASTGELFF

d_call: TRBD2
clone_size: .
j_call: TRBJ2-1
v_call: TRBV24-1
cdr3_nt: TGTGCCACCAGTGGACCCACTAGCGGGGGTGACAATGAGCAGTTCTTC
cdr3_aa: CATSGPTSGGDNEQFF

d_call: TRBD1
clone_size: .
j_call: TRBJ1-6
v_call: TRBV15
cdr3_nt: TGTGCCACCAGCAGATTCGGACAGGGGTTAGCCTATAATTCACCCCTCCACTTT
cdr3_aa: CATSRFGQGLAYNSPLHF

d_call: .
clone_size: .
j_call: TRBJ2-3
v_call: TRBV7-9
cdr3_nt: TGTGCCAGCAGCTCATACAGAGTGCGGGGCACAGATACGCAGTATTTT
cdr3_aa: CASSSYRVRGTDTQYF

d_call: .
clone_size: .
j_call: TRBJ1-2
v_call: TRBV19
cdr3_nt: TGTGCCAGTACCTCGACCGGGGTCTATGGCTACACCTTC
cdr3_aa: CASTSTGVYGYTF

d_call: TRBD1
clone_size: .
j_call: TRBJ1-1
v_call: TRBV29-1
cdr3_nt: TGCAGCGTGGATACAGGGGCCCGCTCCATGAACACTGAAGCTTTCTTT
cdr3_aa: CSVDTGARSMNTEAFF

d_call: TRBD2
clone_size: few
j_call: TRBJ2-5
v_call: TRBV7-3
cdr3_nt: TGTGCCAGCAGCTTATCCGGGACTAGCAAAGAGACCCAGTACTTC
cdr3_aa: CASSLSGTSKETQYF

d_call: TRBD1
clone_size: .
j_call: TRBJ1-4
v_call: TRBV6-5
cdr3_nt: TGTGCCAGCGGAGACAGGGGGACTGAAAAACTGTTTTTT
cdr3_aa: CASGDRGTEKLFF

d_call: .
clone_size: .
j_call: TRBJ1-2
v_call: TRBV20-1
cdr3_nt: TGCAGTGCTAGTGCAGGGGCCAACTATGGCTACACCTTC
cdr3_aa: CSASAGANYGYTF

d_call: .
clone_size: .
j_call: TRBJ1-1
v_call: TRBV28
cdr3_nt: TGTGCCAGCAGTTTCCCTCGGGGACAACTAAACACTGAAGCTTTCTTT
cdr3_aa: CASSFPRGQLNTEAFF

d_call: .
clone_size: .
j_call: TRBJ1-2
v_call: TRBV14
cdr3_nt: TGTGCCAGCAGCCACCGCAGGGCTCTGGGCTATGGCTACACCTTC
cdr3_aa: CASSHRRALGYGYTF

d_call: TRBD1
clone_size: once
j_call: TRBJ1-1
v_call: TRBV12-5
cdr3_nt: TGTGCTAGTGGTTTGGCTTGGACAGGGGGCCGGACTGAAGCTTTCTTT
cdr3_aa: CASGLAWTGGRTEAFF

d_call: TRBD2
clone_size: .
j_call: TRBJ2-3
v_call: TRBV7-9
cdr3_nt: TGTGCCAGCAGCCCACATACGGGCGGGGGGCCTTCAGATACGCAGTATTTT
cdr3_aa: CASSPHTGGGPSDTQYF

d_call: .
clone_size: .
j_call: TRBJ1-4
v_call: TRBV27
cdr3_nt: TGTGCCAGCAGGGGAGGGGTAGGAGAAAAACTGTTTTTT
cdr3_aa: CASRGGVGEKLFF

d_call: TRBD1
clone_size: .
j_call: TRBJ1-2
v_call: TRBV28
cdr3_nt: TGTGCCAGCAGTTTGACAGGGTTCTATGGCTACACCTTC
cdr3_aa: CASSLTGFYGYTF

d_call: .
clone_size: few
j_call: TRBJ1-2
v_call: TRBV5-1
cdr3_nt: TGCGCCAGCAGCTTGTCAGACGCTGTACGGAGTGGCTACACCTTC
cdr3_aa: CASSLSDAVRSGYTF

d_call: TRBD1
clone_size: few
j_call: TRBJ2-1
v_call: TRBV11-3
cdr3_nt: TGTGCCAGCAGCTTAGTCCTTTACGGGACAGGGGGTACGGACGGAGAGCAGTTCTTC
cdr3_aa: CASSLVLYGTGGTDGEQFF

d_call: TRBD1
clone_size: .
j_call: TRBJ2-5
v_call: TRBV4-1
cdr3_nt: TGCGCCAGCAGCCAAGACCCCCCCGGGACAGGCCAAGAGACCCAGTACTTC
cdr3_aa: CASSQDPPGTGQETQYF

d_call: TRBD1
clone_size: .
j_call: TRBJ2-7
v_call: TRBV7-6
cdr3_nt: TGTGCCAGCAGCCCCTTCCCGGGACAGGGGGCCTACGAGCAGTACTTC
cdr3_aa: CASSPFPGQGAYEQYF

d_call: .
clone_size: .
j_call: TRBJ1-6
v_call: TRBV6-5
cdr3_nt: TGTGCCAGCACTGGCAACGAAGTTCAACCCCTCCACTTT
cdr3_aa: CASTGNEVQPLHF

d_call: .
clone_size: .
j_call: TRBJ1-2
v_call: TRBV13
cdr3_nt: TGTGCCAGCAGCGAGGCCGTGTACAGGAGTGGCTACACCTTC
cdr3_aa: CASSEAVYRSGYTF